The clone carrying this T cell receptor beta chain has just a few counts. The antigen is undetermined. This sample is part of a study of CD8 T cells in ankylosing spondylitis. Study results and limitations: Clones tied to disease were said to be significantly enriched in matched ankylosing spondylitis synovial fluid. It appeared that ankylosing spondylitis blood was characterized by a TCR beta motif of under ten highly homologous variants.

Making use of molecular barcodes, quantitative 5'-RACE generated TCR beta libraries. TCRdb reprocessed the 5' RACE reads via MiXCR and lists one record per CDR3 protein. The sample has approximately 140,000 distinct CDR3 sequences, under 45% seen once. The CDR3 extends over 11 amino acids. V lost 5 bases to trimming and J lost 5 bases, with 4 bases between them. The V gene's germline CDR1 is MNHNY and CDR2 SVGAGI (reference sequence). The source material was synovial fluid, either unsorted or a sorted T cell fraction (not recorded which). The TCR originated in a male donor with ankylosing spondylitis. The rearrangement joins TRBV6-6 to TRBJ2-1; D is undetermined. The CDR3 spells CASSTHNEQFF. The CDR3 region has the DNA TGTGCCAGCAGTACGCACAATGAGCAGTTCTTC.